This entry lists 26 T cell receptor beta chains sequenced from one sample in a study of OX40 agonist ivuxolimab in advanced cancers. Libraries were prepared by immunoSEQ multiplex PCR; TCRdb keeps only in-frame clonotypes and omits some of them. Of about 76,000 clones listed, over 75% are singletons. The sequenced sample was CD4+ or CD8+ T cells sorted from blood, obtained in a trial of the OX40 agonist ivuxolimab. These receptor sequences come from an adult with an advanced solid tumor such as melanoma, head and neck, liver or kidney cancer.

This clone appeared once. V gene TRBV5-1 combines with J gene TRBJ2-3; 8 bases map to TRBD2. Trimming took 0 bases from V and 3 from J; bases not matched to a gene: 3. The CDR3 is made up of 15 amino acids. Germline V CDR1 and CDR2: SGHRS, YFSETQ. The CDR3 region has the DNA TGCGCCAGCAGCTTGGACGCGGGAGGAACAGATACGCAGTATTTT. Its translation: CASSLDAGGTDTQYF.

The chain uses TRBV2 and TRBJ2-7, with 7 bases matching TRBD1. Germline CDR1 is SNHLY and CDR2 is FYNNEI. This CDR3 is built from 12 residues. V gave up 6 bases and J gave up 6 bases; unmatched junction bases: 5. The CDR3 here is CASSRQGPEQYF. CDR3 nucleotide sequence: TGTGCCAGCAGCAGACAGGGCCCCGAGCAGTACTTC. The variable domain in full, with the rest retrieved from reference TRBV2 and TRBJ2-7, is EPEVTQTPSHQVTQMGQEVILRCVPISNHLYFYWYRQILGQKVEFLVSFYNNEISEKSEIFDDQFSVERPDGSNFTLKIRSTKLEDSAMYFCASSRQGPEQYFGPGTRLTVT.

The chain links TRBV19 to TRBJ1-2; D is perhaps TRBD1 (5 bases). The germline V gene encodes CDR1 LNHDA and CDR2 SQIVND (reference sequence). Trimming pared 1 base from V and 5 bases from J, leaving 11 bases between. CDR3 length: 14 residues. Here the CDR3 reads CASSIGGQAYGYTF. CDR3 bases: TGTGCCAGTAGTATAGGAGGACAAGCTTATGGCTACACCTTC. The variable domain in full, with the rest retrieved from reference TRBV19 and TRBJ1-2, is DGGITQSPKYLFRKEGQNVTLSCEQNLNHDAMYWYRQDPGQGLRLIYYSQIVNDFQKGDIAEGYSVSREKKESFPLTVTSAQKNPTAFYLCASSIGGQAYGYTFGSGTRLTVV.

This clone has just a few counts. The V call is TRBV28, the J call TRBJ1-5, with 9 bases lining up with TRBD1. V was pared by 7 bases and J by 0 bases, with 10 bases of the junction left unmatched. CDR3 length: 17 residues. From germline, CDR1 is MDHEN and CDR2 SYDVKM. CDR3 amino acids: CASTLDRGGYSNQPQHF. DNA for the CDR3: TGTGCCAGCACCTTGGACAGGGGAGGCTATAGCAATCAGCCCCAGCATTTT.

The CDR3 sequence: CASSLGGGVRELFF. In DNA form, the CDR3 reads TGTGCCAGCAGCTTAGGAGGGGGCGTCAGGGAGCTGTTTTTT. This sequence joins TRBV7-2 and TRBJ2-2, with 7 bases lining up with TRBD1. Germline assignment: CDR1 SGHTA and CDR2 FQGNSA. The V gene end was trimmed by 1 base and the J gene end by 9 bases; junction bases not matched to a gene: 5. CDR3 length: 14 amino acids.

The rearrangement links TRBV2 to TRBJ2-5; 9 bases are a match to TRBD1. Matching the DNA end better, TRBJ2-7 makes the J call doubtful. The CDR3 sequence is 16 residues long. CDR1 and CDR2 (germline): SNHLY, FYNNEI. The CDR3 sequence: CASSVPRDRAAYEQYF. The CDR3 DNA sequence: TGTGCCAGCAGTGTGCCCCGGGACAGGGCAGCCTACGAGCAGTACTTC.

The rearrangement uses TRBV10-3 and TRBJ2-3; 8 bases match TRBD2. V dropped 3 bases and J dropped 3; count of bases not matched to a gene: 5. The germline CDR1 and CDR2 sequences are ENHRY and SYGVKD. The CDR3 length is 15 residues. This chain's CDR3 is CAISDLAGGTDTQYF. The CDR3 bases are TGTGCCATCAGTGATCTTGCGGGAGGTACAGATACGCAGTATTTT.

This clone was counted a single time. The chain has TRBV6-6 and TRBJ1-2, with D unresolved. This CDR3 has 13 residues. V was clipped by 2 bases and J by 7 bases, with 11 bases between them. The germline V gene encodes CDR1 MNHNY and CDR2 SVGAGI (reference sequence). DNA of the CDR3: TGTGCCAGCAGTTACGATCCCGGGATTGGCTACACCTTC. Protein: CASSYDPGIGYTF.

CDR3 protein: CASSLETGHEQYF. CDR3 DNA sequence: TGTGCCAGCAGCTTAGAAACGGGACACGAGCAGTACTTC. The genes are TRBV7-9 and TRBJ2-7; either TRBD1 or TRBD2 may fit D (5 bases each). The CDR3 is 13 residues long. The V end was cut by 1 base, the J end by 5 bases, with 9 bases between. Per the germline V gene, CDR1 is SEHNR and CDR2 is FQNEAQ (reference sequence).

The chain's CDR3 is CASSVLAGLTYNEQFF. CDR3 nucleotide sequence: TGTGCCAGCAGCGTGTTAGCGGGGCTGACCTACAATGAGCAGTTCTTC. The V gene is TRBV7-2, the J gene TRBJ2-1, with 8 positions matching TRBD2. The ends lost 5 bases at V and 2 bases at J; junction bases unmatched: 8. CDR1 SGHTA and CDR2 FQGNSA come from the germline V gene. The CDR3 is made up of 16 amino acids.

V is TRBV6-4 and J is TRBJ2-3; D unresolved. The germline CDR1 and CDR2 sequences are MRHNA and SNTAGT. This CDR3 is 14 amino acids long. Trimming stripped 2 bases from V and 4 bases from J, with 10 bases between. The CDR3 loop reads CASSDGPQADTQYF. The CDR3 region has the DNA TGTGCCAGCAGTGACGGGCCTCAGGCAGATACGCAGTATTTT.

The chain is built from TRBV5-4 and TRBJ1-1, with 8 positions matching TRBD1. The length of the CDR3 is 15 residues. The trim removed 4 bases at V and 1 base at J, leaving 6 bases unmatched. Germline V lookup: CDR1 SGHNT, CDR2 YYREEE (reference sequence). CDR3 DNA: TGTGCCAGCAGCGCCTGGGACAGGAGGAACACTGAAGCTTTCTTT. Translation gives CASSAWDRRNTEAFF.

This CDR3 reads CASSPESGQASMKQFF. DNA of the CDR3: TGTGCCAGCTCACCAGAGTCGGGACAGGCCTCAATGAAGCAGTTCTTC. This chain uses TRBV18 with TRBJ2-1, with 8 bases aligning to TRBD1. Germline V gene sequence: CDR1 KGHSH, CDR2 LQKENI. The CDR3 runs to 16 residues. J was trimmed by 11 bases and V by 2 bases; bases with no gene match: 14.

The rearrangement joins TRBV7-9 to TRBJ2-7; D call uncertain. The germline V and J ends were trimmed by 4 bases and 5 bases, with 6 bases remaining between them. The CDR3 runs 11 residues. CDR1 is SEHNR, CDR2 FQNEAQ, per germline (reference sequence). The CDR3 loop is CASSSLHEQYF. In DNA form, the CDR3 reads TGTGCCAGCAGCTCGCTGCACGAGCAGTACTTC.

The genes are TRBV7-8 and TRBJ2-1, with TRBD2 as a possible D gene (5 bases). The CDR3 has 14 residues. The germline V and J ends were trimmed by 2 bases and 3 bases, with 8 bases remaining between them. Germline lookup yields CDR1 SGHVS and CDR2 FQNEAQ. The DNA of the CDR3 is TGTGCCAGCAGCTTATTCACTAGCTACAATGAGCAGTTCTTC. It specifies CASSLFTSYNEQFF.

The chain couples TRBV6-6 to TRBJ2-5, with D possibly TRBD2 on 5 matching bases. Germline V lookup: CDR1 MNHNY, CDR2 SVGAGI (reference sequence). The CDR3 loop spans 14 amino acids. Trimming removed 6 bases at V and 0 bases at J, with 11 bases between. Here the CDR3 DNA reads TGTGCCAGCAGCCCTTCGGGGTACCAAGAGACCCAGTACTTC. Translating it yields CASSPSGYQETQYF.

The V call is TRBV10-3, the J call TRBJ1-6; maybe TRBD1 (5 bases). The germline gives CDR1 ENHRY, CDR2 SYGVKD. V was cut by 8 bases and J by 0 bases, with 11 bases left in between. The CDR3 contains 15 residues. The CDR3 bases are TGTGCCATCGGGACCGCGAACTCCTATAATTCACCCCTCCACTTT. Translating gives CAIGTANSYNSPLHF.

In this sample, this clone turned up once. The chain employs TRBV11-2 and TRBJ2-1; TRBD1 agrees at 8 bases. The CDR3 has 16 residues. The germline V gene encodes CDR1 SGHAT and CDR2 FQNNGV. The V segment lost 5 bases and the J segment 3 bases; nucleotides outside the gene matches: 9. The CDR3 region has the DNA TGTGCCAGCAGCCCGTCAGGGGGCCCCTACTACAATGAGCAGTTCTTC. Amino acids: CASSPSGGPYYNEQFF. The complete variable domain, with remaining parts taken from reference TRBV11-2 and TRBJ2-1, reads EAGVAQSPRYKIIEKRQSVAFWCNPISGHATLYWYQQILGQGPKLLIQFQNNGVVDDSQLPKDRFSAERLKGVDSTLKIQPAKLEDSAVYLCASSPSGGPYYNEQFFGPGTRLTVL.

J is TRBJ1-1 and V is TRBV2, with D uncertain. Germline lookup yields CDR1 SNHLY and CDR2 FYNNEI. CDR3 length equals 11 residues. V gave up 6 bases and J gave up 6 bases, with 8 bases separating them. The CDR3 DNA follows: TGTGCCAGCAGCGATAGACCTGAAGCTTTCTTT. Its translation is CASSDRPEAFF. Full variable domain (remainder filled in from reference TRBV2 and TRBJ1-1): EPEVTQTPSHQVTQMGQEVILRCVPISNHLYFYWYRQILGQKVEFLVSFYNNEISEKSEIFDDQFSVERPDGSNFTLKIRSTKLEDSAMYFCASSDRPEAFFGQGTRLTVV.

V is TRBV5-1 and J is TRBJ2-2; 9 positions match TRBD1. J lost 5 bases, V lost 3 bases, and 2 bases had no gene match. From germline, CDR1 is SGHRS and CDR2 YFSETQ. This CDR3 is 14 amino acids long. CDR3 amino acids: CASSYDRGTGELFF. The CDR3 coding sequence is TGCGCCAGCAGCTACGACAGGGGGACCGGGGAGCTGTTTTTT.

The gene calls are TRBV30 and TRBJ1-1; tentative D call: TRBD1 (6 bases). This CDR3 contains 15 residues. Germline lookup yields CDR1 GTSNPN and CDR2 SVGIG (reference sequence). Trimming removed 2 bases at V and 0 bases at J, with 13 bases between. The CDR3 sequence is CAWSPPGVMNTEAFF. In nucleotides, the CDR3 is TGTGCCTGGAGTCCCCCAGGGGTCATGAACACTGAAGCTTTCTTT. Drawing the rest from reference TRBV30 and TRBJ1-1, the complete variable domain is SQTIHQWPATLVQPVGSPLSLECTVEGTSNPNLYWYRQAAGRGLQLLFYSVGIGQISSEVPQNLSASRPQDRQFILSSKKLLLSDSGFYLCAWSPPGVMNTEAFFGQGTRLTVV.

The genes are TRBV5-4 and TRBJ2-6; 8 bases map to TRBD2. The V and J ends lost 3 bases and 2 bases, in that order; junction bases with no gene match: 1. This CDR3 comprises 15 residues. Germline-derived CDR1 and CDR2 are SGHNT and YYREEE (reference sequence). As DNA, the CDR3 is TGTGCCAGCAGCTCGCGGGAGGCTGGGGCCAACGTCCTGACTTTC. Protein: CASSSREAGANVLTF.

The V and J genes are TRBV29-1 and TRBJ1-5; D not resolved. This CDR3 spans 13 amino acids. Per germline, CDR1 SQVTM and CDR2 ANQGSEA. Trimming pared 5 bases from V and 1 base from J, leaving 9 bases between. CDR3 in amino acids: CSVQTASNQPQHF. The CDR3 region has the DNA TGCAGCGTTCAAACAGCAAGCAATCAGCCCCAGCATTTT.

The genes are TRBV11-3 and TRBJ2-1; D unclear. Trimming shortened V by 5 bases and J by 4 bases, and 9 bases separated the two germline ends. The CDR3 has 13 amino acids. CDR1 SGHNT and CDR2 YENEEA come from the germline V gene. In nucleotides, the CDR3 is TGTGCCAGCAGCCCAGCCGGATACAATGAGCAGTTCTTC. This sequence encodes CASSPAGYNEQFF.

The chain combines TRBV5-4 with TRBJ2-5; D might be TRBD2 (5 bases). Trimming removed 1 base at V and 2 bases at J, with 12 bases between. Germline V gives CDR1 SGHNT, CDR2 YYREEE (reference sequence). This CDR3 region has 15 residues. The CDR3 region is CASSLKDSGQETQYF. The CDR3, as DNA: TGTGCCAGCAGCTTGAAGGACTCGGGACAAGAGACCCAGTACTTC.

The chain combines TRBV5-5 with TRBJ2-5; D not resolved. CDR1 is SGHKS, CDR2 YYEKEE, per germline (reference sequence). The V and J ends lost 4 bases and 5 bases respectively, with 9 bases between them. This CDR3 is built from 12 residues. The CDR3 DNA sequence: TGTGCCAGCAGCCCACCAGACGAGACCCAGTACTTC. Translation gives CASSPPDETQYF. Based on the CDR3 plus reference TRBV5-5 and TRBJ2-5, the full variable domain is DAGVTQSPTHLIKTRGQQVTLRCSPISGHKSVSWYQQVLGQGPQFIFQYYEKEERGRGNFPDRFSARQFPNYSSELNVNALLLGDSALYLCASSPPDETQYFGPGTRLLVL.